This is a list of T cell receptor beta chains from one sample in a study of response to subunit inactivated influenza vaccine. TCRdb itself ran the RT-PCR reads through MiXCR, one entry per CDR3 protein. The sample has hundreds of thousands of distinct CDR3 sequences, roughly 15% seen once; the top ten hold less than 9%. The material was PBMCs from blood, obtained around 14 days before vaccination. Source of these receptors: a man in his forties or fifties who received an inactivated influenza vaccine. Each CDR3 is given with its conserved first and last residue. D genes are given only for firm matches. Some rows mark clone size as missing; the rest say once, few, many or name a class of expanded clone.

>TRBD2|TRBJ2-2|-|TRBV6-5|17
CASSYFAGGANTGELFF
TGTGCCAGCAGTTACTTTGCGGGAGGGGCAAACACCGGGGAGCTGTTTTTT
>TRBD2|TRBJ2-7|few|TRBV30|14
CAWSVLAGSYEQYF
TGTGCCTGGAGTGTACTAGCGGGATCCTACGAGCAGTACTTC
>TRBD1|TRBJ2-1|-|TRBV7-8|15
CASSRGTGGSNEQFF
TGTGCCAGCAGCCGAGGGACAGGGGGGAGCAATGAGCAGTTCTTC
>-|TRBJ2-1|-|TRBV4-2|17
CASSPPGMGASYNEQFF
TGTGCCAGCAGCCCCCCGGGTATGGGGGCATCCTACAATGAGCAGTTCTTC
>-|TRBJ1-4|few|TRBV7-9|16
CASSTRVTGGNEKLFF
TGTGCCAGCAGCACCCGAGTGACAGGCGGTAATGAAAAACTGTTTTTT
>-|TRBJ2-7|-|TRBV20-1|14
CSAQRRGSIHEQYF
TGCAGTGCTCAACGAAGGGGCAGTATCCACGAGCAGTACTTC
>-|TRBJ1-4|-|TRBV5-1|15
CASSPDRATNEKLFF
TGCGCCAGCAGCCCGGACAGAGCAACTAATGAAAAACTGTTTTTT
>TRBD1|TRBJ1-2|-|TRBV18|16
CASSLGTGGESYGYTF
TGTGCCAGCTCACTGGGGACAGGGGGCGAGTCCTATGGCTACACCTTC
>-|TRBJ2-1|-|TRBV24-1|11
CATSIHNEQFF
TGTGCCACCAGTATTCACAATGAGCAGTTCTTC
>TRBD1|TRBJ2-1|-|TRBV10-3|15
CAIKVAGTGGYEQFF
TGTGCCATCAAGGTAGCCGGGACAGGGGGCTATGAGCAGTTCTTC
>TRBD2|TRBJ2-7|-|TRBV9|15
CASSVGGLASYEQYF
TGTGCCAGCAGCGTGGGGGGACTAGCATCCTACGAGCAGTACTTC
>-|TRBJ2-7|few|TRBV5-6|16
CASSRPGEGLSYEQYF
TGTGCCAGCAGTCGGCCTGGTGAGGGGCTATCCTACGAGCAGTACTTC
>TRBD2|TRBJ2-1|-|TRBV6-1|18
CASTLGQGTSGVYNEQFF
TGTGCCAGTACCCTAGGGCAGGGGACTAGCGGGGTCTACAATGAGCAGTTCTTC
>-|TRBJ2-1|few|TRBV28|15
CASSTDSGSRNEQFF
TGTGCCAGCAGTACCGACAGTGGAAGTCGAAATGAGCAGTTCTTC
>-|TRBJ1-5|-|TRBV29-1|13
CSVTGGGNQPQHF
TGCAGCGTTACGGGGGGCGGCAATCAGCCCCAGCATTTT
>-|TRBJ2-1|-|TRBV11-1|14
CASSPGGWGNEQFF
TGTGCCAGCAGCCCAGGGGGGTGGGGCAATGAGCAGTTCTTC
>-|TRBJ2-2|-|TRBV28|13
CVSSRPGTGELFF
TGTGTCAGCAGCAGACCGGGGACCGGGGAGCTGTTTTTT
>-|TRBJ2-6|-|TRBV19|18
CASSRDGLTSSGANVLTF
TGTGCCAGTAGTCGGGACGGGCTTACAAGCTCTGGGGCCAACGTCCTGACTTTC
>-|TRBJ2-4|many|TRBV20-1|14
CSARLQYIKNIQYF
TGCAGTGCTAGATTACAGTATATCAAAAACATTCAGTACTTC
>-|TRBJ2-7|many|TRBV27|12
CASSSVSYEQYF
TGTGCCAGCAGTTCCGTCTCCTACGAGCAGTACTTC
>-|TRBJ2-7|few|TRBV6-1|13
CASRKQAPYEQYF
TGTGCCAGCAGGAAACAGGCTCCCTACGAGCAGTACTTC
>TRBD2|TRBJ2-7|-|TRBV27|17
CASRTLGSSGSSYEQYF
TGTGCCAGCAGAACATTGGGAAGTAGCGGGAGCTCCTACGAGCAGTACTTC
>TRBD1|TRBJ2-5|-|TRBV12-3/TRBV12-4|15
CASSWGQGSGETQYF
TGTGCCAGCAGTTGGGGACAGGGCTCAGGAGAGACCCAGTACTTC
>-|TRBJ1-1|-|TRBV12-3/TRBV12-4|14
CASRKKRMNTEAFF
TGTGCCAGCAGGAAAAAGAGGATGAACACTGAAGCTTTCTTT
>TRBD2|TRBJ2-7|few|TRBV7-8|15
CASSPTSGDPREQYF
TGTGCCAGCAGCCCGACTAGCGGGGACCCAAGGGAGCAGTACTTC
>-|TRBJ2-1|few|TRBV5-1|14
CASSFGQIYNEQFF
TGCGCCAGCAGTTTCGGACAGATATACAATGAGCAGTTCTTC
>-|TRBJ2-1|many|TRBV6-2/TRBV6-3|14
CASRRDPSYNEQFF
TGTGCCAGCAGAAGGGACCCCAGCTACAATGAGCAGTTCTTC
>TRBD1|TRBJ2-7|few|TRBV12-3/TRBV12-4|14
CASRGQGTLNEQYF
TGTGCCAGCAGAGGACAGGGGACTCTAAACGAGCAGTACTTC
>-|TRBJ2-2|many|TRBV6-5|13
CASSYFGTGELFF
TGTGCCAGCAGTTATTTTGGCACCGGGGAGCTGTTTTTT
>TRBD1|TRBJ2-5|-|TRBV5-1|14
CASSFGTVRETQYF
TGCGCCAGCAGCTTCGGGACAGTCCGGGAGACCCAGTACTTC
>-|TRBJ2-7|few|TRBV10-3|14
CAISEFQGRDEQYF
TGTGCCATCAGTGAATTCCAGGGCCGGGACGAGCAGTACTTC
>TRBD1|TRBJ2-1|-|TRBV18|16
CASSQAGTGGYNEQFF
TGTGCCAGCTCACAAGCCGGGACAGGGGGCTACAATGAGCAGTTCTTC
>TRBD2|TRBJ2-1|many|TRBV3-1|14
CASSHSSGTNEQFF
TGTGCCAGCAGCCATAGTAGCGGGACCAATGAGCAGTTCTTC
>-|TRBJ2-6|few|TRBV24-1|18
CATSDLWAGLAGANVLTF
TGTGCCACCAGTGATTTGTGGGCAGGGCTCGCTGGGGCCAACGTCCTGACTTTC
>TRBD2|TRBJ2-7|-|TRBV7-2|14
CASSLLTSIGEQYF
TGTGCCAGCAGCTTATTGACTAGCATAGGTGAGCAGTACTTC
>TRBD1|TRBJ1-2|few|TRBV6-1|15
CASRDRGLAFVGYTF
TGTGCCAGCAGGGACAGGGGATTGGCCTTCGTTGGCTACACCTTC
>TRBD2|TRBJ2-1|-|TRBV6-5|16
CASSYLGGRVYNEQFF
TGTGCCAGCAGTTACCTAGGCGGGAGAGTCTACAATGAGCAGTTCTTC
>-|TRBJ2-1|few|TRBV7-2|16
CASSPTPRPVGNEQFF
TGTGCCAGCAGCCCCACCCCGCGCCCTGTGGGGAATGAGCAGTTCTTC
>-|TRBJ1-1|-|TRBV29-1|13
CSVEHPTGTEAFF
TGCAGCGTTGAACATCCTACGGGGACTGAAGCTTTCTTT
>-|TRBJ2-7|few|TRBV12-3/TRBV12-4|13
CASSSGPLREQYF
TGTGCCAGCAGCTCGGGACCCCTGCGGGAGCAGTACTTC
>-|TRBJ1-2|few|TRBV28|13
CASGQRRDYGYTF
TGTGCCAGCGGGCAACGACGGGACTATGGCTACACCTTC
>-|TRBJ1-5|-|TRBV20-1|16
CSARAPRGRDNQPQHF
TGCAGTGCTAGAGCCCCCAGGGGTCGTGACAATCAGCCCCAGCATTTT
>-|TRBJ2-5|few|TRBV5-1|13
CASSRVTTETQYF
TGCGCCAGCAGCCGGGTTACGACAGAGACCCAGTACTTC
>-|TRBJ2-7|-|TRBV11-2|15
CASSLTMGSVYEQYF
TGTGCCAGCAGCTTAACCATGGGGTCCGTCTACGAGCAGTACTTC
>-|TRBJ1-4|few|TRBV4-2|14
CASSQGTANEKLFF
TGTGCCAGCAGCCAAGGGACAGCTAATGAAAAACTGTTTTTT
>-|TRBJ1-1|-|TRBV6-5|16
CASSYKGRKTNTEAFF
TGTGCCAGCAGTTACAAGGGAAGGAAGACAAACACTGAAGCTTTCTTT
>-|TRBJ1-6|-|TRBV20-1|14
CSAPLTGYSLPLHF
TGCAGTGCTCCCCTGACAGGTTATTCGTTACCCCTCCACTTT
>TRBD2|TRBJ2-1|few|TRBV7-2|16
CASSLVTSGVYNEQFF
TGTGCCAGCAGCTTAGTGACTAGCGGGGTTTACAATGAGCAGTTCTTC
>TRBD2|TRBJ2-3|few|TRBV19|15
CASSISAGGEDTQYF
TGTGCCAGTAGTATTTCGGCGGGGGGTGAAGATACGCAGTATTTT
>-|TRBJ2-2|many|TRBV4-1|16
CASSQEVGSLAGELFF
TGCGCCAGCAGCCAAGAAGTCGGTAGCCTCGCCGGGGAGCTGTTTTTT